This T cell receptor beta chain originates from a study of blood T cell repertoires in COVID-19. Looking at the study overall: Researchers got acute and convalescent COVID-19 samples from the United States, Italy and Spain. The analysed material was cDNA or gDNA that came from T cells, B-cell-depleted T cells, or PBMCs.

How the authors handled the data: Reference gene primer amplification in the assay estimated nucleated cell counts. Clones were sequenced by immunoSEQ multiplex PCR, and TCRdb holds only the in-frame ones, with some missing. V, J and clone size derive from that table, while D and trimming were established from the DNA sequence. The sample includes fewer than 120,000 clones, nearly 90% of them seen just once. CDR1 and CDR2 (germline): MDHEN, SYDVKM. The CDR3 sequence is 16 residues long. V was clipped by 2 bases and J by 4 bases, with 15 bases between them. The genes are TRBV28 and TRBJ2-1, with a tentative D call TRBD2 (6 bases). Material: peripheral blood. This receptor was taken from a human donor in a cohort sampled during active COVID-19. This CDR3 is CASSLSGMGGYNEQFF. The CDR3 DNA reads TGTGCCAGCAGTTTAAGTGGGATGGGAGGTTACAATGAGCAGTTCTTC.